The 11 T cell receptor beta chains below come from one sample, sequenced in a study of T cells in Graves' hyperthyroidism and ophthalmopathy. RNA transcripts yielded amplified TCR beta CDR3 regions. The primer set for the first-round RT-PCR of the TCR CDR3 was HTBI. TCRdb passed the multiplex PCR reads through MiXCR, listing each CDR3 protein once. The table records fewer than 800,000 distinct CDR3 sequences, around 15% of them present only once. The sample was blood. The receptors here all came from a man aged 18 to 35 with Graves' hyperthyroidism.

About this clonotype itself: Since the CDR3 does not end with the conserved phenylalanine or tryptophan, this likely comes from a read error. CDR3 sequence reads: CASRHGMTYEQYL. The CDR3 nucleotides read TGTGCTTCGCGACACGGAATGACCTACGAGCAGTACCTC. The chain recombines TRBV28 with TRBJ2-7; D remains ambiguous. The CDR3 is 13 residues long. Germline V CDR1 and CDR2: MDHEN, SYDVKM.

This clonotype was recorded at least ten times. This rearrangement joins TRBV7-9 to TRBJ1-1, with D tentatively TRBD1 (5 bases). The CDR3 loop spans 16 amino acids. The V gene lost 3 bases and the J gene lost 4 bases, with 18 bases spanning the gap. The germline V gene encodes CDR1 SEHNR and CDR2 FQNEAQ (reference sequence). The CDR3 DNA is TGTGCCAGCAGCTTTGGAGGTGGGGGGAGTCGCACTGAAGCTTTCTTT. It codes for CASSFGGGGSRTEAFF. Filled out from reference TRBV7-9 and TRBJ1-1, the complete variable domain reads DTGVSQNPRHKITKRGQNVTFRCDPISEHNRLYWYRQTLGQGPEFLTYFQNEAQLEKSRLLSDRFSAERPKGSFSTLEIQRTEQGDSAMYLCASSFGGGGSRTEAFFGQGTRLTVV.

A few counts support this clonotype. The CDR3 reads CASSQASAGEQYF. The CDR3 coding sequence is TGTGCCAGCAGCCAAGCGTCAGCCGGTGAGCAGTACTTC. The rearrangement joins TRBV3-1 to TRBJ2-7; D is undetermined. Deletions cut 1 base from V and 7 bases from J, with 11 bases between. CDR1 LGHDT and CDR2 YNNKEL come from the germline V gene (reference sequence). The CDR3 runs 13 residues.

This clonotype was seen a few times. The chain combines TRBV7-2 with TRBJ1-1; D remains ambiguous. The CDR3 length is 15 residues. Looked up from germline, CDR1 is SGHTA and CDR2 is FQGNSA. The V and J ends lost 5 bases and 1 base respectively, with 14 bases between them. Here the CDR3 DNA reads TGTGCCAGCAGCCCGACCATAGGAGGGAACACTGAAGCTTTCTTT. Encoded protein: CASSPTIGGNTEAFF.

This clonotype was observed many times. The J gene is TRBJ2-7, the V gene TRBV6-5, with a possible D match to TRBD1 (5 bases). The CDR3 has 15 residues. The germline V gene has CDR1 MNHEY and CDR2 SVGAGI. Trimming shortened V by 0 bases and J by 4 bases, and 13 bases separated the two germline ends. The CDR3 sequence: CASSYSIRVDYEQYF. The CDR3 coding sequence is TGTGCCAGCAGTTACTCGATCAGGGTCGATTACGAGCAGTACTTC.

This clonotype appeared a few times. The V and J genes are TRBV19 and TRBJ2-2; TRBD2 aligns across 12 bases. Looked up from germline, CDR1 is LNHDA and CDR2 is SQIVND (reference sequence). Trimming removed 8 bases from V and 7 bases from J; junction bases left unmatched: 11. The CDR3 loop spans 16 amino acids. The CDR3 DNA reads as TGTGCCAGTTCCTTCGGACTAGCGGGACTCCTCGGGGAGCTGTTTTTT. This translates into CASSFGLAGLLGELFF.

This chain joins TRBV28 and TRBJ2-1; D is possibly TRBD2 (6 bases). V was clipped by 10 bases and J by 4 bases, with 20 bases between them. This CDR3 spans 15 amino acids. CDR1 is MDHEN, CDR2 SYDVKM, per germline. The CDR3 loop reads CATLESGTGYNEQFF. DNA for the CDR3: TGTGCCACCCTTGAGTCCGGGACTGGTTACAATGAGCAGTTCTTC.

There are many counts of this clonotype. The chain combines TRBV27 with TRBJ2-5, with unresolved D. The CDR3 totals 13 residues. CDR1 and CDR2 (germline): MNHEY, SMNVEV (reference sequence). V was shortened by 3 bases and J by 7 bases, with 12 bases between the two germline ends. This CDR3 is CASSFTHRGTQYF. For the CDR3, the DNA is TGTGCCAGCAGTTTTACCCACCGTGGGACCCAGTACTTC.

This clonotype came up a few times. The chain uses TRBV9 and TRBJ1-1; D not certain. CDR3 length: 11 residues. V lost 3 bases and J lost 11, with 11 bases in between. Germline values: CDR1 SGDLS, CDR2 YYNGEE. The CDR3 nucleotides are TGTGCCAGCAGCGAAAAGAACGAGGCTTTCTTT. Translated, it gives CASSEKNEAFF.

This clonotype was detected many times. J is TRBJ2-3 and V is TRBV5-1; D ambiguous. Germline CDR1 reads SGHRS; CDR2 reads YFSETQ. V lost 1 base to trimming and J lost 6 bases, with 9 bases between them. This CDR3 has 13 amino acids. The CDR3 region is CASSLSIRDTQYF. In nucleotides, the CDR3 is TGCGCCAGCAGCTTGAGTATACGTGATACGCAGTATTTT.

The DNA for the CDR3 is TGTGCCAGTAAGGAGGATAGCGGGAGACCCACAGATACGCAGTATTTT. Translating gives CASKEDSGRPTDTQYF. The V and J genes are TRBV19 and TRBJ2-3; 9 positions match TRBD2. Germline lookup yields CDR1 LNHDA and CDR2 SQIVND (reference sequence). This CDR3 region has 16 residues. With 7 bases clipped from V and 2 bases from J, the junction kept 10 bases outside the gene matches.